The 9 T cell receptor beta chains given below trace back to one sample, sequenced in a study of breast tumors, draining lymph nodes, adjacent tissues. Axillary draining lymph nodes of breast cancer patients supplied the node samples. TCRdb used MiXCR to reprocess the multiplex PCR reads, holding one entry per CDR3 protein. Of some 230,000 distinct CDR3 sequences listed, 34% are singletons. Sequences were obtained from axillary lymph node tissue. The receptors derive from a female donor with breast cancer. Some clones in this sample may be carry-over from other donors' samples.

The gene calls are TRBV24-1 and TRBJ1-5; 10 bases align to TRBD1. Germline CDR1 and CDR2: KGHDR and SFDVKD. This CDR3 spans 14 amino acids. V trimming: 9 bases; J trimming: 6 bases; junction bases outside the gene matches: 7. The CDR3 DNA is TGTGCCACCGCAGACAGGGGGCTCGGTCAGCCCCAGCATTTT. Residues: CATADRGLGQPQHF.

About this clonotype itself: One end of the junction fails to match germline, which may point to a read error. CDR3 DNA: TGCGCCAGCAAGACAGTACCTTCTGGGAAGGGGGCCAACGTCCTGACTTTC. It specifies CASKTVPSGKGANVLTF. The chain employs TRBV5-5 and TRBJ2-6; tentatively, D is TRBD1 (5 bases). The CDR3 is 17 amino acids. The germline V gene has CDR1 SGHKS and CDR2 YYEKEE (reference sequence).

This clonotype has at least ten counts. The chain couples TRBV20-1 to TRBJ2-3, with TRBD2 matching over 10 bases. Germline assignment: CDR1 DFQATT and CDR2 SNEGSKA (reference sequence). The CDR3 extends over 15 amino acids. The J segment lost 0 bases and the V segment lost 5 bases, leaving 5 bases of the junction unmatched. CDR3 nucleotides: TGCAGTGCTGGTACTAGCGGGGAAAGCACAGATACGCAGTATTTT. Translation gives CSAGTSGESTDTQYF.

Ten or more counts support this clonotype. This chain joins TRBV19 and TRBJ1-5; the match to TRBD1 covers 8 bases. The CDR3 is made up of 16 amino acids. The junction had 4 bases not matched to a gene; V was cut back by 3 bases and J by 0 bases. Germline CDR1 and CDR2: LNHDA and SQIVND (reference sequence). The CDR3 loop reads CASSIGTGYSNQPQHF. Here the CDR3 DNA reads TGTGCCAGTAGTATCGGGACAGGTTATAGCAATCAGCCCCAGCATTTT.

This clonotype was counted many times. This may stem from a read error, because a much larger clone lies one nucleotide away. The chain combines TRBV5-6 with TRBJ1-2, with unresolved D. Germline V CDR1 and CDR2: SGHDT, YYEEEE. The CDR3 spans 15 residues. Trimming took 0 bases from V and 3 from J, leaving 12 bases between them. The CDR3 spells CASSLEAAEDYGYTF. For the CDR3, the DNA is TGTGCCAGCAGCTTGGAGGCAGCCGAAGACTATGGCTACACCTTC.

This clonotype was detected ten times or more. The chain recombines TRBV7-3 with TRBJ2-1, with D perhaps being TRBD1 or TRBD2 (5 bases each). V was pared by 1 base and J by 0 bases, with 10 bases between. The CDR3 length is 16 residues. The germline gives CDR1 SGHTA, CDR2 FQGTGA. This CDR3 is CASSLIGAGSYNEQFF. DNA for the CDR3: TGTGCCAGCAGCTTAATCGGGGCTGGCTCCTACAATGAGCAGTTCTTC.

In its sample, this clonotype was seen many times. V and J are TRBV5-1 and TRBJ2-7, with 7 positions matching TRBD1. V shed 4 bases and J 0 bases; nucleotides not matched to a gene: 7. CDR1 and CDR2 from the germline V gene are SGHRS and YFSETQ. There are 15 residues in the CDR3. In DNA form, the CDR3 reads TGCGCCAGCAGCCCAGGACAGGCGAGCTCCTACGAGCAGTACTTC. This codes for CASSPGQASSYEQYF.

This clonotype was observed at least ten times. V usage is TRBV10-2 and J usage is TRBJ2-7, with D uncertain. The CDR3 has 14 amino acids. The V gene's germline CDR1 is WSHSY and CDR2 SAAADI. V was shortened by 3 bases and J by 6 bases, with 15 bases between the two germline ends. The DNA for the CDR3 is TGCGCCAGCAGTGACCAGGCGGAGATCAGCGAGCAGTACTTC. This encodes CASSDQAEISEQYF.

CDR3 region: CAIGSGGARTEAFF. CDR3 sequence (DNA): TGTGCCATCGGCTCAGGGGGCGCGAGGACTGAAGCTTTCTTT. The V and J genes are TRBV10-3 and TRBJ1-1, with TRBD1 matching 8 bases. The germline V gene has CDR1 ENHRY and CDR2 SYGVKD. The ends lost 8 bases at V and 5 bases at J; junction bases unmatched: 10. The CDR3 is 14 residues long.